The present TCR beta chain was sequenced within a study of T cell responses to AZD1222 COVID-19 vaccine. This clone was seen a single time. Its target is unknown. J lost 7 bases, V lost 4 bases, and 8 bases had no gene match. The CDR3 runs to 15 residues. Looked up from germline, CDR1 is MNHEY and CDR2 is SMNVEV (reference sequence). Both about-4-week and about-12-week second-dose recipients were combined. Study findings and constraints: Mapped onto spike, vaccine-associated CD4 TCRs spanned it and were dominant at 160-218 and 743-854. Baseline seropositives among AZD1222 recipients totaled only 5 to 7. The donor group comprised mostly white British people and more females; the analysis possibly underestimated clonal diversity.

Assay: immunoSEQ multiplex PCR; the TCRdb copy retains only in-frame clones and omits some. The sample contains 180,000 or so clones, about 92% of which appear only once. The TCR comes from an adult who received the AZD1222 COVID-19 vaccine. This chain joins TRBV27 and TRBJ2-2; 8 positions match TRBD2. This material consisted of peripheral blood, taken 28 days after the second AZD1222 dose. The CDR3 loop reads CASSSKRELSGELFF. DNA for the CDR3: TGTGCCAGCAGTTCCAAGCGGGAGCTAAGCGGGGAGCTGTTTTTT.